Below are 31 T cell receptor beta chains sequenced from a single sample in a study of persistence of HIV-infected CD4 T cells. An overlapping HIV-1 Gag peptide pool stimulated these cells at approximately 1 ug/peptide/mL. CD40L/CD69 double-negative CD45RO-high memory CD4+ T cells were collected. The libraries were made with immunoSEQ version 4 in survey mode. Sequencing was performed with immunoSEQ multiplex PCR; in TCRdb, only in-frame clones are kept and a portion is missing. This sample has about 36,000 clones; more than 75% occur once, and the top ten carry 5.4%. No cognate antigen is known for these TCRs. This material consisted of cultured CD4+ T cells from PBMCs, taken from a patient who received antiretroviral therapy. The receptors shown here come from an adult with HIV. The donor label of this sample is uncertain.

This clone was detected a few times. This chain uses TRBV7-9 with TRBJ1-2, with 8 bases lining up with TRBD1. Germline-derived CDR1 and CDR2 are SEHNR and FQNEAQ (reference sequence). There are 14 residues in the CDR3. Germline trimming cut 4 bases from V and 3 bases from J; bases unmatched to any gene: 4. The CDR3 protein is CASSSSGGHYGYTF. The CDR3 DNA follows: TGTGCCAGCAGCTCTTCAGGGGGCCACTATGGCTACACCTTC.

The chain combines TRBV4-2 with TRBJ2-3; the match to TRBD2 covers 9 bases. Germline V CDR1 and CDR2: LGHNA, YNFKEQ. V shed 0 bases and J 5 bases; nucleotides not matched to a gene: 9. The CDR3 length is 17 residues. The CDR3 here is CASSQDLGRGGQDTQYF. The CDR3 coding sequence is TGTGCCAGCAGCCAAGATCTCGGGCGGGGGGGCCAAGATACGCAGTATTTT.

The chain links TRBV10-3 to TRBJ2-5; D is perhaps TRBD1 or TRBD2 (6 bases each). From germline, CDR1 is ENHRY and CDR2 SYGVKD. Trimming shortened V by 1 base and J by 9 bases, and 21 bases separated the two germline ends. This CDR3 contains 16 residues. The CDR3 sequence is CAISELGRGRGQSQYF. The CDR3 DNA follows: TGTGCCATCAGTGAGTTAGGACGGGGGCGCGGGCAGTCCCAGTACTTC.

V is TRBV2 and J is TRBJ1-3, with a tentative D call TRBD1 (6 bases). This CDR3 contains 14 residues. The germline V gene encodes CDR1 SNHLY and CDR2 FYNNEI. Trimming stripped 8 bases from V and 6 bases from J, with 17 bases between. The CDR3 DNA is TGTGCCAGCTCCTCCGGGGGGCAAGTAAACACCATATATTTT. Amino acids: CASSSGGQVNTIYF.

This chain connects TRBV6-5 to TRBJ1-2; the D gene is possibly TRBD1 (6 bases). This CDR3 region has 13 residues. Germline lookup yields CDR1 MNHEY and CDR2 SVGAGI. V was clipped by 6 bases and J by 4 bases, with 12 bases between them. In nucleotides, the CDR3 is TGTGCCAGCAGAGAGGAGGGGGGCTATGGCTACACCTTC. Translated, it gives CASREEGGYGYTF.

J is TRBJ2-6 and V is TRBV7-7; 7 bases are shared with TRBD1. CDR3 size: 15 residues. The trim removed 5 bases at V and 2 bases at J, leaving 3 bases unmatched. Germline V CDR1 and CDR2: SSHAT, FNYEAQ (reference sequence). CDR3 bases: TGTGCCAGCAGCCTCACAGGGGCTGGGGCCAACGTCCTGACTTTC. As protein: CASSLTGAGANVLTF.

This clone has just one count. This rearrangement joins TRBV5-4 to TRBJ2-1, with 9 bases that match TRBD2. Trimming took 0 bases from V and 7 from J; bases not matched to a gene: 8. Per germline, CDR1 SGHNT and CDR2 YYREEE (reference sequence). The CDR3 sequence is 16 residues long. CDR3 coding DNA: TGTGCCAGCAGCTTGGGGGCTCTAGCGGGGCAAAATGAGCAGTTCTTC. Translated, it gives CASSLGALAGQNEQFF.

This chain links TRBV30 with TRBJ1-2; D remains ambiguous. Germline CDR1 reads GTSNPN; CDR2 reads SVGIG (reference sequence). The CDR3 totals 12 residues. V lost 3 bases, J lost 3 bases, and 8 bases lay in between. The CDR3 coding sequence is TGTGCCTGGAGGGCGCTCTACTATGGCTACACCTTC. Its translation: CAWRALYYGYTF.

This clone was seen only once. The chain links TRBV5-1 to TRBJ1-2, with D possibly being TRBD1 (5 bases). Germline CDR1 and CDR2: SGHRS and YFSETQ. Trimming took off 1 base at V and 4 bases at J, with 14 bases between the two ends. The CDR3 is 15 residues long. In DNA form, the CDR3 reads TGCGCCAGCAGCTTGATCGGCAGGGAACCCTATGGCTACACCTTC. Protein sequence: CASSLIGREPYGYTF.

The rearrangement links TRBV27 to TRBJ1-5, with D unresolved. This CDR3 is 12 amino acids long. Trimming left V 6 bases short and J 2 bases short, with 5 bases between. Germline V gene data show CDR1 as MNHEY and CDR2 as SMNVEV (reference sequence). Here the CDR3 reads CASSGGNQPQHF. CDR3 nucleotide sequence: TGTGCCAGCAGCGGGGGCAATCAGCCCCAGCATTTT.

The chain has TRBV12-3 or TRBV12-4 and TRBJ1-2; 7 bases align to TRBD1. The CDR3 has 13 amino acids. V gave up 3 bases and J gave up 7 bases; unmatched junction bases: 5. The CDR3 loop reads CASSFTQGSGYTF. Written as DNA, the CDR3 is TGTGCCAGCAGTTTCACACAGGGGAGTGGCTACACCTTC.

The CDR3 DNA reads TGTGCCAGCAGCGTAGCTAGGCCAGATACGCAGTATTTT. It translates to CASSVARPDTQYF. The chain joins TRBV9 to TRBJ2-3, with D uncertain. The CDR3 spans 13 residues. The V end lost 0 bases, the J end lost 4 bases, and 6 bases lay between the germline ends. Germline CDR1 SGDLS, CDR2 YYNGEE. The whole variable domain, filled in from reference TRBV9 and TRBJ2-3, reads DSGVTQTPKHLITATGQRVTLRCSPRSGDLSVYWYQQSLDQGLQFLIQYYNGEERAKGNILERFSAQQFPDLHSELNLSSLELGDSALYFCASSVARPDTQYFGPGTRLTVL.

The rearrangement links TRBV6-5 to TRBJ2-7; 7 bases map to TRBD2. V trimming: 7 bases; J trimming: 0 bases; junction bases outside the gene matches: 9. The germline CDR1 and CDR2 sequences are MNHEY and SVGAGI. The CDR3 has 15 amino acids. The CDR3 spells CASIIQPGGSYEQYF. CDR3 nucleotides: TGTGCCAGCATCATACAGCCGGGGGGCTCCTACGAGCAGTACTTC.

This clone has a single count. The V call is TRBV6-5, the J call TRBJ2-7; possibly TRBD2 for D (5 bases). Germline V gene sequence: CDR1 MNHEY, CDR2 SVGAGI. The CDR3 is 12 residues long. Trimming removed 4 bases from V and 7 bases from J, with 11 bases in between. This CDR3 is CASSLSGSEQYF. Here the CDR3 DNA reads TGTGCCAGCAGTTTGTCGGGGAGTGAGCAGTACTTC.

The chain is built from TRBV3-1 (or the pseudogene TRBV3-2) and TRBJ2-4; 9 nucleotides line up with TRBD2. The CDR3 contains 13 residues. Unmatched junction bases numbered 2, after V lost 4 bases and J lost 7 bases. CDR1 is LGHDT and CDR2 is YNNKEL in the germline V gene (reference sequence). CDR3 in amino acids: CASSPGTSNIQYF. CDR3 sequence (DNA): TGTGCCAGCAGCCCTGGGACTAGCAACATTCAGTACTTC.

The chain is built from TRBV10-3 and TRBJ2-2; 8 bases are a match to TRBD1. V shed 5 bases, J shed 6 bases, and the junction held 5 bases outside the gene matches. The CDR3 covers 14 residues. Germline V CDR1 and CDR2: ENHRY, SYGVKD. CDR3 nucleotides: TGTGCCATCAGTATGACAGGGGAGGCCGGGGAGCTGTTTTTT. Amino acids: CAISMTGEAGELFF.

Here the CDR3 reads CASSLGQGAWEQYF. As DNA, the CDR3 is TGTGCCAGCAGCTTGGGACAGGGGGCGTGGGAGCAGTACTTC. The chain carries TRBV7-2 and TRBJ2-7, with 12 bases aligning to TRBD1. The J segment lost 7 bases and the V segment lost 3 bases, leaving 4 bases of the junction unmatched. CDR3 length: 14 amino acids. Germline lookup yields CDR1 SGHTA and CDR2 FQGNSA.

The rearrangement uses TRBV6-2 or TRBV6-3 and TRBJ2-1, with 8 bases identical to TRBD2. From germline, CDR1 is MNHEY and CDR2 SVGEGT. CDR3 length: 15 amino acids. The junction had 6 bases not matched to a gene; V was cut back by 6 bases and J by 2 bases. CDR3 in DNA: TGTGCCAGCAGCCCAACGGGGGGGCCCTACAATGAGCAGTTCTTC. As protein: CASSPTGGPYNEQFF.

The CDR3 DNA reads as TGTGCCATCAGTTGGGACAGGGGACGCAACAACTATGGCTACACCTTC. Amino acids: CAISWDRGRNNYGYTF. This rearrangement joins TRBV10-3 to TRBJ1-2; 10 bases are a match to TRBD1. The V gene end was trimmed by 5 bases and the J gene end by 2 bases; junction bases not matched to a gene: 8. The germline gives CDR1 ENHRY, CDR2 SYGVKD. The CDR3 length is 16 residues.

The V gene is TRBV6-5, the J gene TRBJ2-5; 7 nucleotides agree with TRBD2. Germline CDR1 MNHEY, CDR2 SVGAGI. V lost 2 bases, J lost 4 bases, and 1 base stayed unmatched. The CDR3 extends over 13 amino acids. The CDR3 DNA follows: TGTGCCAGCAGTTACAGGGAGGGAGAGACCCAGTACTTC. Residues: CASSYREGETQYF.

The chain has TRBV7-2 and TRBJ2-7; TRBD1 aligns across 7 bases. The trim removed 0 bases at V and 5 bases at J, leaving 7 bases unmatched. This CDR3 contains 15 residues. Germline V gene sequence: CDR1 SGHTA, CDR2 FQGNSA. The chain's CDR3 is CASSLAKGGENEQYF. The CDR3 DNA reads as TGTGCCAGCAGCTTAGCCAAAGGGGGCGAGAACGAGCAGTACTTC.

This clone has only a few counts. J is TRBJ2-7 and V is TRBV5-1; the D is unclear. Trimming pared 0 bases from V and 0 bases from J, leaving 13 bases between. Per the germline V gene, CDR1 is SGHRS and CDR2 is YFSETQ. The CDR3 sequence is 16 residues long. CDR3 bases: TGCGCCAGCAGCTTGGCGGCAGGATCGAGCTCCTACGAGCAGTACTTC. This translates into CASSLAAGSSSYEQYF.

CDR3 coding DNA: TGTGCCAGCAGCCCGGGTTGGCTAGCGGGGACCTATAGCACAGATACGCAGTATTTT. Translating gives CASSPGWLAGTYSTDTQYF. The chain recombines TRBV11-2 with TRBJ2-3, with 9 bases identical to TRBD2. The V segment lost 5 bases and the J segment 0 bases; nucleotides outside the gene matches: 15. The germline V gene has CDR1 SGHAT and CDR2 FQNNGV. There are 19 residues in the CDR3.

V gene TRBV7-2 combines with J gene TRBJ2-7; D might be TRBD1 or TRBD2, each matching 5 bases. V was cut by 5 bases and J by 6 bases, with 17 bases left in between. CDR3 length: 14 amino acids. CDR1 SGHTA and CDR2 FQGNSA come from the germline V gene. CDR3 loop: CASSPGPSEGEQYF. The CDR3 bases are TGTGCCAGCAGCCCGGGACCCTCGGAAGGCGAGCAGTACTTC.

CDR3 loop: CASSYSIGGGNSPLHF. Written as DNA, the CDR3 is TGTGCCAGCAGTTACTCGATAGGGGGGGGTAATTCACCCCTCCACTTT. The J gene is TRBJ1-6, the V gene TRBV6-5, with a weak D call TRBD1 (6 bases). CDR3 length: 16 amino acids. Germline CDR1 reads MNHEY; CDR2 reads SVGAGI. V dropped 0 bases and J dropped 6 bases, with 12 bases sitting between them.

This clone appeared a single time. An end of the junction differs from the germline gene, which may be a read error. The J gene is TRBJ1-5, the V gene TRBV28, with D hard to call. The germline V gene has CDR1 MDHEN and CDR2 SYDVKM. This CDR3 is 13 amino acids long. The CDR3, as DNA: TGTTCCAGCAGAATTCAAGAGAATCAGCCCCAGCATTTT. Protein product: CSSRIQENQPQHF. Looking up the rest from reference TRBV28 and TRBJ1-5 gives the full variable domain: DVKVTQSSRYLVKRTGEKVFLECVQDMDHENMFWYRQDPGLGLRLIYFSYDVKMKEKGDIPEGYSVSREKKERFSLILESASTNQTSMYLCSSRIQENQPQHFGDGTRLSIL.

The chain couples TRBV7-8 to TRBJ2-1; TRBD2 aligns across 10 bases. The V gene's germline CDR1 is SGHVS and CDR2 FQNEAQ. The CDR3 runs 15 residues. J lost 4 bases, V lost 5 bases, and 5 bases had no gene match. The CDR3 sequence: CASSPLAGAYNEQFF. The DNA of the CDR3 is TGTGCCAGCAGCCCGCTAGCGGGGGCTTACAATGAGCAGTTCTTC.

There are a few counts of this clone. The chain uses TRBV19 and TRBJ2-5, with TRBD1 matching 10 bases. V gave up 6 bases and J gave up 0 bases; unmatched junction bases: 7. The CDR3 consists of 16 residues. The germline gives CDR1 LNHDA, CDR2 SQIVND (reference sequence). The CDR3 loop is CASSTTDRGYQETQYF. The DNA for the CDR3 is TGTGCCAGTAGCACAACGGACAGGGGGTACCAAGAGACCCAGTACTTC.

The chain combines TRBV18 with TRBJ2-4, with unresolved D. The germline V gene has CDR1 KGHSH and CDR2 LQKENI. The CDR3 is made up of 14 amino acids. V was shortened by 2 bases and J by 0 bases, with 5 bases between the two germline ends. The chain's CDR3 is CASSPWEAKNIQYF. CDR3 DNA: TGTGCCAGCTCACCATGGGAAGCCAAAAACATTCAGTACTTC.

This clone was counted a single time. The chain couples TRBV7-2 to TRBJ2-7; 11 nucleotides align to TRBD2. This CDR3 region has 18 residues. The V and J ends lost 3 bases and 0 bases, in that order; junction bases with no gene match: 10. Germline V CDR1 and CDR2: SGHTA, FQGNSA. This CDR3 is CASSFGPSGGLSSYEQYF. CDR3 in DNA: TGTGCCAGCAGCTTTGGGCCTAGCGGGGGGCTAAGCTCCTACGAGCAGTACTTC. Using reference TRBV7-2 and TRBJ2-7 for the parts outside the CDR3, the full variable domain is GAGVSQSPSNKVTEKGKDVELRCDPISGHTALYWYRQSLGQGLEFLIYFQGNSAPDKSGLPSDRFSAERTGGSVSTLTIQRTQQEDSAVYLCASSFGPSGGLSSYEQYFGPGTRLTVT.

The chain links TRBV6-5 to TRBJ1-5; D may be TRBD1 (5 bases). CDR1 is MNHEY and CDR2 is SVGAGI in the germline V gene. The CDR3 is 15 amino acids. V lost 6 bases to trimming and J lost 0 bases, with 12 bases between them. DNA for the CDR3: TGTGCCAGCAGGAAACAGGCCCTTAGCAATCAGCCCCAGCATTTT. Translating it yields CASRKQALSNQPQHF.